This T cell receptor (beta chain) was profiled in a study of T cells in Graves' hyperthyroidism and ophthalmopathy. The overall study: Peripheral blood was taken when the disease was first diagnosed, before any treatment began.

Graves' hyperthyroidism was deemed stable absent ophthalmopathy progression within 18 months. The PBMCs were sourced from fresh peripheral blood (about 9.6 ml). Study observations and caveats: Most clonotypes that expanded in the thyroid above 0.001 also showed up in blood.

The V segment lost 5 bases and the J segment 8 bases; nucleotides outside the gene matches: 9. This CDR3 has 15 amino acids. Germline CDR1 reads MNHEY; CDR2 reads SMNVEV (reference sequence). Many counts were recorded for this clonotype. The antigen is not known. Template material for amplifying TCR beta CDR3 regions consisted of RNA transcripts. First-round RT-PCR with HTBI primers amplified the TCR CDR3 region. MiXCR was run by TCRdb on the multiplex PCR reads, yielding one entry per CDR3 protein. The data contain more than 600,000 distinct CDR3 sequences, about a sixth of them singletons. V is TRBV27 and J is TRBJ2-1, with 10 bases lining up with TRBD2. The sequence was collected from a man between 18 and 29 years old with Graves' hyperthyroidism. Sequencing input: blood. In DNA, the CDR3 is TGTGCCAGCAGTCTTCAAGCGGGAGGGTCCCATGAGCAGTTCTTC. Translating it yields CASSLQAGGSHEQFF.